The 20 T cell receptor beta chains presented below share a single source sample, sequenced in a study of CD8+CD57+ T cells in acquired aplastic anemia. Genomic DNA, the template, was used for profiling of the TCR beta VDJ and CDR3. TCRdb reprocessed the reads via MiXCR and lists one record per CDR3 protein. The sample holds some 240,000 distinct CDR3 sequences; about 37% are singletons and the top ten take 0.95% to 1.2%. Sequenced material: sorted CD4+, CD8+, or CD8+CD57+ T cells (not recorded which) from PBMCs. These receptors came from a human donor in good health, serving as a control.

This clonotype was observed a few times. The chain recombines TRBV18 with TRBJ1-2; perhaps TRBD1 as D (6 bases). V lost 0 bases to trimming and J lost 8 bases, with 13 bases between them. The CDR3 contains 14 residues. Germline loops: CDR1 KGHSH, CDR2 LQKENI. In DNA, the CDR3 is TGTGCCAGCTCACCACCGGGGGCCCCCGGGGGCTACACCTTC. This codes for CASSPPGAPGGYTF.

This clonotype appeared many times. This chain connects TRBV19 to TRBJ1-1; no clear D. Germline V gene lookup returns CDR1 LNHDA and CDR2 SQIVND (reference sequence). This CDR3 spans 14 amino acids. With 3 bases removed from V and 7 bases from J, the gap between germline ends came to 15 bases. The CDR3 reads CASSMSRERSEAFF. The CDR3 bases are TGTGCCAGTAGTATGTCTCGGGAAAGAAGTGAAGCTTTCTTT.

This clonotype was seen only a few times. V is TRBV20-1 and J is TRBJ2-7, with a weak D call TRBD2 (6 bases). The CDR3 is made up of 18 amino acids. Germline V gene sequence: CDR1 DFQATT, CDR2 SNEGSKA (reference sequence). V shed 6 bases and J shed 3 bases, with 30 bases lying between them. DNA for the CDR3: TGCAGTGCCCCAACCCAAACGGGGACTCCCGGGGGAGGCTACGAGCAGTACTTC. Protein sequence: CSAPTQTGTPGGGYEQYF.

This clonotype was recorded at least ten times. J is TRBJ2-7 and V is TRBV6-5; TRBD2 is a possible D gene (6 bases). This CDR3 is built from 12 residues. The germline V gene encodes CDR1 MNHEY and CDR2 SVGAGI. The V end lost 2 bases, the J end lost 7 bases, and 9 bases lay between the germline ends. The CDR3 reads CASSYGSGEQYF. The CDR3 DNA reads TGTGCCAGCAGTTACGGCAGCGGGGAGCAGTACTTC.

The chain uses TRBV15 and TRBJ1-6; unclear D gene. The CDR3 extends over 15 amino acids. CDR1 and CDR2 from the germline V gene are LNHNV and YYDKDF (reference sequence). Trimming took off 3 bases at V and 2 bases at J, with 8 bases between the two ends. The CDR3 DNA reads TGTGCCACCAGCAGTGGGTCAGCCTATAATTCACCCCTCCACTTT. This encodes CATSSGSAYNSPLHF.

This clonotype came up a few times. The chain is built from TRBV25-1 and TRBJ2-1; D call uncertain. V was trimmed by 5 bases and J by 8 bases, leaving 16 bases between them. CDR3 size: 14 residues. Germline CDR1 reads MGHDK; CDR2 reads SYGVNS. This CDR3 is CASSHTWTLDEQFF. The CDR3 region has the DNA TGTGCCAGCAGTCATACCTGGACCCTAGATGAGCAGTTCTTC.

The rearrangement links TRBV15 to TRBJ1-2; TRBD1 matches 7 bases. This CDR3 is built from 15 residues. Unmatched junction bases numbered 9, after V lost 3 bases and J lost 5 bases. The V gene's germline CDR1 is LNHNV and CDR2 YYDKDF (reference sequence). The CDR3 here is CATSSQTGTAYGYTF. Written as DNA, the CDR3 is TGTGCCACCAGCAGTCAAACCGGGACAGCTTATGGCTACACCTTC.

The chain employs TRBV20-1 and TRBJ2-1, with 11 bases identical to TRBD2. The V gene end was trimmed by 0 bases and the J gene end by 7 bases; junction bases not matched to a gene: 17. Per the germline V gene, CDR1 is DFQATT and CDR2 is SNEGSKA (reference sequence). The CDR3 totals 19 residues. CDR3 bases: TGCAGTGCTAGAGATATTATGGCTAGCGGGAGGCCCACGTCGAATGAGCAGTTCTTC. Protein sequence: CSARDIMASGRPTSNEQFF.

V is TRBV10-1 and J is TRBJ2-3, with D possibly being TRBD2 (6 bases). Germline lookup yields CDR1 WNHNN and CDR2 SYGVQD (reference sequence). This CDR3 is 16 amino acids long. The V and J ends lost 4 bases and 1 base respectively, with 15 bases between them. CDR3 loop: CASSGDSLAGTDTQYF. CDR3 coding DNA: TGCGCCAGCAGTGGGGACTCGTTAGCGGGCACAGATACGCAGTATTTT.

This CDR3 is CAWGPGQGRYNSPLHF. CDR3 in DNA: TGTGCCTGGGGCCCCGGACAGGGCCGCTATAATTCACCCCTCCACTTT. This rearrangement joins TRBV30 to TRBJ1-6; 8 nucleotides align to TRBD1. V shed 5 bases and J 3 bases; nucleotides not matched to a gene: 9. CDR3 length equals 16 residues. Germline-derived CDR1 and CDR2 are GTSNPN and SVGIG (reference sequence).

This clonotype has ten or more counts. The chain employs TRBV20-1 and TRBJ1-2; D is uncertain. Between the trimmed V and J ends, which lost 6 bases and 7 bases, there was a span of 18 bases. CDR3 length: 13 amino acids. Germline loops: CDR1 DFQATT, CDR2 SNEGSKA (reference sequence). The CDR3 nucleotides are TGCAGTGCAAACGTACGGGGAGGCTTTGGCTACACCTTC. It encodes CSANVRGGFGYTF.

This clonotype was seen a few times. V usage is TRBV24-1 and J usage is TRBJ1-6; 9 bases agree with TRBD1. V lost 7 bases to trimming and J lost 7 bases; unmatched junction nucleotides: 4. The CDR3 runs to 14 residues. CDR1 KGHDR and CDR2 SFDVKD come from the germline V gene. Here the CDR3 reads CATRGTGLNSPLHF. The CDR3 DNA sequence: TGTGCCACCAGAGGGACAGGGCTGAATTCACCCCTCCACTTT.

This clonotype was seen a handful of times. A read error is possible here, since a much larger clone lies one base away. The chain has TRBV2 and TRBJ1-3; tentative D call: TRBD1 (5 bases). CDR3 size: 14 residues. Germline values: CDR1 SNHLY, CDR2 FYNNEI. As DNA, the CDR3 is TGTGCCTGCAGGGACCTCTACTCTGGAAACACCATATATTTT. Translating it yields CACRDLYSGNTIYF.

V and J are TRBV6-5 and TRBJ1-2, with D maybe TRBD1 (5 bases). Germline CDR1 is MNHEY and CDR2 is SVGAGI. The CDR3 consists of 14 residues. V lost 1 base to trimming and J lost 4 bases, with 10 bases between them. CDR3: CASSYWDGAYGYTF. CDR3 coding DNA: TGTGCCAGCAGTTACTGGGACGGTGCCTATGGCTACACCTTC.

This clonotype has just a few counts. Possible read error: a much larger clone is one base away. J is TRBJ2-7 and V is TRBV7-8, with 7 bases lining up with TRBD1. CDR1 is SGHVS, CDR2 FQNEAQ, per germline. The CDR3 totals 13 residues. J gave up 1 base and V 5 bases, and 2 bases lay outside the gene matches. CDR3 coding DNA: TGTGCCAGCAGCCAGGGACAGTCCTACGAGCAGTACTTC. Translating it yields CASSQGQSYEQYF. Full variable domain (rest looked up from reference TRBV7-8 and TRBJ2-7): GAGVSQSPRYKVAKRGQDVALRCDPISGHVSLFWYQQALGQGPEFLTYFQNEAQLDKSGLPSDRFFAERPEGSVSTLKIQRTQQEDSAVYLCASSQGQSYEQYFGPGTRLTVT.

This clonotype has ten or more counts. The CDR3 DNA follows: TGTGCCAGCCAGGGGTTGGAAAACACCATATATTTT. Translating gives CASQGLENTIYF. The rearrangement joins TRBV2 to TRBJ1-3; D is possibly TRBD1 (6 bases). With 8 bases removed from V and 6 bases from J, the gap between germline ends came to 11 bases. Per the germline V gene, CDR1 is SNHLY and CDR2 is FYNNEI. The length of the CDR3 is 12 residues.

The genes are TRBV7-8 and TRBJ2-1; D is possibly TRBD1 (8 bases). Germline V gene sequence: CDR1 SGHVS, CDR2 FQNEAQ. V was trimmed by 6 bases and J by 7 bases, leaving 22 bases between them. The CDR3 extends over 16 amino acids. This CDR3 is CASRPRGTGLENEQFF. The CDR3 bases are TGTGCCAGCAGGCCGCGGGGGACAGGACTTGAAAATGAGCAGTTCTTC.

At least ten counts were recorded for this clonotype. CDR3 amino acids: CASSLAAGVEQYF. The CDR3 DNA reads TGTGCCAGCAGTTTAGCGGCGGGAGTGGAGCAGTATTTT. V and J are TRBV12-3 or TRBV12-4 and TRBJ2-3; 7 bases are shared with TRBD2. CDR3 length equals 13 residues. V shed 0 bases, J shed 11 bases, and the junction held 5 bases outside the gene matches.

This clonotype has only a few counts. The chain recombines TRBV7-9 with TRBJ1-2; D remains ambiguous. Germline V gene data show CDR1 as SEHNR and CDR2 as FQNEAQ (reference sequence). V lost 7 bases and J 8 bases, leaving 14 bases between the germline ends. There are 12 residues in the CDR3. In DNA, the CDR3 is TGTGCCAGCACCGATCTCGGGGAGGGCTACACCTTC. The encoded protein is CASTDLGEGYTF.

The chain links TRBV20-1 to TRBJ2-1; 7 nucleotides align to TRBD1. V shed 1 base, J shed 2 bases, and the junction held 8 bases outside the gene matches. The CDR3 is 16 residues long. CDR1 and CDR2 (germline): DFQATT, SNEGSKA (reference sequence). Here the CDR3 DNA reads TGCAGTGCTAGAGGTGTGACAGGGAACGCCTACAATGAGCAGTTCTTC. The encoded protein is CSARGVTGNAYNEQFF.